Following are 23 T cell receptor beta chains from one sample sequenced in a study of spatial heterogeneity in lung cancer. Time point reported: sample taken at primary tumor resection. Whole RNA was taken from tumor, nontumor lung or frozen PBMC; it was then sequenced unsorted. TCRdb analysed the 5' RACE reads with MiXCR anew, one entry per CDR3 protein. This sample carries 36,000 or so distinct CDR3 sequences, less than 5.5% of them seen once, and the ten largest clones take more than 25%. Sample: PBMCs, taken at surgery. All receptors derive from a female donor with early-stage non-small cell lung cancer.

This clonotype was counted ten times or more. Here the CDR3 DNA reads TGTGCCAGCAGCTTATCCTCATCCTACAATGAGCAGTTCTTC. Translation gives CASSLSSSYNEQFF. The chain links TRBV7-9 to TRBJ2-1; D is unresolved. Germline values: CDR1 SEHNR, CDR2 FQNEAQ (reference sequence). The CDR3 runs to 14 residues. V lost 2 bases, J lost 1 base, and 6 bases lay in between.

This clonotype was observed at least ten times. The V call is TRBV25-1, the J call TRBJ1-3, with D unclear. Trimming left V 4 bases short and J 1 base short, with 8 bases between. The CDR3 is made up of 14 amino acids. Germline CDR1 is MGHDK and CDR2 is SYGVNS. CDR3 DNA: TGTGCCAGCAGTGCACAGAAGTCTGGAAACACCATATATTTT. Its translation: CASSAQKSGNTIYF.

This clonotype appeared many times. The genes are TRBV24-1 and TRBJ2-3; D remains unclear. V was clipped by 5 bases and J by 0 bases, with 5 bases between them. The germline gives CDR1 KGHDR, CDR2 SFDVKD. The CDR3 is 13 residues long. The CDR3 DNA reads TGTGCCACCAGTGCCGGAAGCACAGATACGCAGTATTTT. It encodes CATSAGSTDTQYF.

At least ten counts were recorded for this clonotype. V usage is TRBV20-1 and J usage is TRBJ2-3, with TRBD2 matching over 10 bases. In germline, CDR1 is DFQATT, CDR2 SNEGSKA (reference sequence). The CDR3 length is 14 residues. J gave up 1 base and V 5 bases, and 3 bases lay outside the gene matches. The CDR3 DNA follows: TGCAGTGCTGCAGCGGGAGGGGGCACAGATACGCAGTATTTT. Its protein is CSAAAGGGTDTQYF.

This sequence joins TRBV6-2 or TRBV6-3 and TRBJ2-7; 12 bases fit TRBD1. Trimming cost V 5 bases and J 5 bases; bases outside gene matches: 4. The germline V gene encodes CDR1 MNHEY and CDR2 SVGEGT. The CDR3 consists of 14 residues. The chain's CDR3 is CASSPGQGADEQYF. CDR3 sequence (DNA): TGTGCCAGCAGTCCGGGACAGGGGGCCGACGAGCAGTACTTC.

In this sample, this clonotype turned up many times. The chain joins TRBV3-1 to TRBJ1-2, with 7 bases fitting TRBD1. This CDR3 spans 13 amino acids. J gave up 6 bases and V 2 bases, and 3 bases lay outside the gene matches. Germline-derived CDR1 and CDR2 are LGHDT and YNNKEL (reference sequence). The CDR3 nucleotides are TGTGCCAGCAGCCAAAACAGGGGAGATGGCTACACCTTC. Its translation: CASSQNRGDGYTF. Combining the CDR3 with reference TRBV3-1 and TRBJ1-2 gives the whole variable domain DTAVSQTPKYLVTQMGNDKSIKCEQNLGHDTMYWYKQDSKKFLKIMFSYNNKELIINETVPNRFSPKSPDKAHLNLHINSLELGDSAVYFCASSQNRGDGYTFGSGTRLTVV.

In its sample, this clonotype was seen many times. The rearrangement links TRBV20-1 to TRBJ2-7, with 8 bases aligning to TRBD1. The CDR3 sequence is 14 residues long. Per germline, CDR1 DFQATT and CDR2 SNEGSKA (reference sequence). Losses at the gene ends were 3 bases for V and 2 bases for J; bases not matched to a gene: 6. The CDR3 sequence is CSASETGVAYEQYF. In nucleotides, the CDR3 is TGCAGTGCTAGTGAGACAGGGGTAGCCTACGAGCAGTACTTC.

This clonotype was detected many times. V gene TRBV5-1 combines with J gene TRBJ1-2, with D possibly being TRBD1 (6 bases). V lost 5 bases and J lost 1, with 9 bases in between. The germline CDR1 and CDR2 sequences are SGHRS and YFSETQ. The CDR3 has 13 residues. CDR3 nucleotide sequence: TGCGCCAGCAGTCCAGGGGTTAACTATGGCTACACCTTC. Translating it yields CASSPGVNYGYTF.

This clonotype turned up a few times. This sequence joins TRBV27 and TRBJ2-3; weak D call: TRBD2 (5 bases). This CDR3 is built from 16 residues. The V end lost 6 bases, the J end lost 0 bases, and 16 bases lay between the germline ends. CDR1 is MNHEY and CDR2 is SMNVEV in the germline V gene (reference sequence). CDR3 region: CASRGIEGYSTDTQYF. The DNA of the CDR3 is TGTGCCAGCAGGGGGATCGAGGGCTATAGCACAGATACGCAGTATTTT.

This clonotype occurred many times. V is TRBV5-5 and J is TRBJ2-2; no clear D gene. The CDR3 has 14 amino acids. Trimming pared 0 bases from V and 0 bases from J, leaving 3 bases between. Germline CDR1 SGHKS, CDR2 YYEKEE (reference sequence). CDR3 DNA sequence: TGTGCCAGCAGCTTGGCGGCGAACACCGGGGAGCTGTTTTTT. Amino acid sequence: CASSLAANTGELFF.

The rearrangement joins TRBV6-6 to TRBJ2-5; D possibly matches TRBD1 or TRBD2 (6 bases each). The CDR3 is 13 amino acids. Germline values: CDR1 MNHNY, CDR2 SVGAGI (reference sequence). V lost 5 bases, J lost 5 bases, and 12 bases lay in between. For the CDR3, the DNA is TGTGCCAGCAGTCCGGGGGCCGGCGAGACCCAGTACTTC. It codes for CASSPGAGETQYF.

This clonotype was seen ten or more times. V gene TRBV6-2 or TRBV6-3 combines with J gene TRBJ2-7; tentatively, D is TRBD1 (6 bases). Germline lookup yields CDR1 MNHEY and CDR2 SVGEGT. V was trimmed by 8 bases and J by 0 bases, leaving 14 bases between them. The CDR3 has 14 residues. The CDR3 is CASDRQANSYEQYF. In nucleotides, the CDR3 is TGTGCCAGCGATAGACAGGCCAACTCCTACGAGCAGTACTTC.

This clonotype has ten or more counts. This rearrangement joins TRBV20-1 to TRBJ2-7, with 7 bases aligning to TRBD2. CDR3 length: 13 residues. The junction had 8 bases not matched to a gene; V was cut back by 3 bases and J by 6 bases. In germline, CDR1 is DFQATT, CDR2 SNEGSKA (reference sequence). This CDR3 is CSASSLLAFEQYF. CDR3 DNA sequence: TGCAGTGCTAGTAGCTTACTAGCGTTCGAGCAGTACTTC.

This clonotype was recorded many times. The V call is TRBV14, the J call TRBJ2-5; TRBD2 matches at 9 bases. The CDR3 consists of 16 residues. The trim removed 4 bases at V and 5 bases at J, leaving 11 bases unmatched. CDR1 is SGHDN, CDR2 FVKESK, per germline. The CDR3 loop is CASSPSGGGVSETQYF. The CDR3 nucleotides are TGTGCCAGCAGCCCTTCTGGCGGGGGGGTATCCGAGACCCAGTACTTC.

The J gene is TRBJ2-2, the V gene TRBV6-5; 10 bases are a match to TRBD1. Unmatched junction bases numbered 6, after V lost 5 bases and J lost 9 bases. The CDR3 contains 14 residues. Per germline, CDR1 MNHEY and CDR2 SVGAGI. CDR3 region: CASSPGQGGRELFF. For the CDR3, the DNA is TGTGCCAGCAGTCCCGGACAGGGGGGAAGGGAGCTGTTTTTT.

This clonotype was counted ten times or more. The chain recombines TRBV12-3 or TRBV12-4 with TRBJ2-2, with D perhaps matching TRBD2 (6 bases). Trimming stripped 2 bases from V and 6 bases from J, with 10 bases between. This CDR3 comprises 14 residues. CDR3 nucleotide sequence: TGTGCCAGCAGTTTATCCCGGAGGGCCGGGGAGCTGTTTTTT. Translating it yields CASSLSRRAGELFF.

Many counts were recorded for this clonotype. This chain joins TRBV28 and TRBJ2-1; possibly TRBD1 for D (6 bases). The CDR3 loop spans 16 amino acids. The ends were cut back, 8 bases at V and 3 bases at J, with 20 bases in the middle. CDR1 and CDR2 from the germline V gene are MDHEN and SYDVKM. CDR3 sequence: CASQPPTGFDYNEQFF. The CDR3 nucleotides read TGTGCCAGCCAACCCCCCACAGGGTTTGACTACAATGAGCAGTTCTTC.

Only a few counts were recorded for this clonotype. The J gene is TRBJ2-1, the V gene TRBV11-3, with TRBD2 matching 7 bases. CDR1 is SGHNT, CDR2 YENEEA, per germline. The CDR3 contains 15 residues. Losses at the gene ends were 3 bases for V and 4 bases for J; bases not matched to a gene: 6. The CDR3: CASSFSGGTYNEQFF. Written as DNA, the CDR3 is TGTGCCAGCAGCTTTTCGGGGGGAACGTACAATGAGCAGTTCTTC.

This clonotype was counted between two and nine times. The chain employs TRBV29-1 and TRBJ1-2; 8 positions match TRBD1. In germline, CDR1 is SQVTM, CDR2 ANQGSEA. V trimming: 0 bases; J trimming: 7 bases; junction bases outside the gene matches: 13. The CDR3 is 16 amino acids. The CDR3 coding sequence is TGCAGCGTTGAAGACGGCGCTACCAGGGGGCCATCTGGCTACACCTTC. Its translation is CSVEDGATRGPSGYTF. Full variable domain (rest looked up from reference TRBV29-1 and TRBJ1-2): SAVISQKPSRDICQRGTSLTIQCQVDSQVTMMFWYRQQPGQSLTLIATANQGSEATYESGFVIDKFPISRPNLTFSTLTVSNMSPEDSSIYLCSVEDGATRGPSGYTFGSGTRLTVV.

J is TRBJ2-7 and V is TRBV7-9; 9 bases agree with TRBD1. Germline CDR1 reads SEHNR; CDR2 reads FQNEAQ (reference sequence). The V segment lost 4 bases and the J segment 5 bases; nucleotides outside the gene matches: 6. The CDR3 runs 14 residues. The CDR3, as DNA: TGTGCCAGCAGCTCGGACAGGGGTTTCCACGAGCAGTACTTC. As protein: CASSSDRGFHEQYF.

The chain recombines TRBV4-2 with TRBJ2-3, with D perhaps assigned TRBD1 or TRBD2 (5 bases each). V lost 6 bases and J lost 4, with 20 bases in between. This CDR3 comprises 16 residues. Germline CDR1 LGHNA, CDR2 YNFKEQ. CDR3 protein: CASRERNGAPPDTQYF. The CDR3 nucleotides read TGTGCCAGCAGAGAGAGAAACGGGGCCCCCCCAGATACGCAGTATTTT.

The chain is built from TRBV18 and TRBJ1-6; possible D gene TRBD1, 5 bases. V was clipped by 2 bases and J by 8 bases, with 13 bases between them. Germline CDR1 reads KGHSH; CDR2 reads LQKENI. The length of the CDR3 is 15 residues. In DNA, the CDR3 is TGTGCCAGCTCACCAACCGGGACGTTATATTCACCCCTCCACTTT. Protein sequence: CASSPTGTLYSPLHF.

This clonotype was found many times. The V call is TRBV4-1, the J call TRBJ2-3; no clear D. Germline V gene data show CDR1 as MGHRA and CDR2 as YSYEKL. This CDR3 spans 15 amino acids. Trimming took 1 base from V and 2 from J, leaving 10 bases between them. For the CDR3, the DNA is TGCGCCAGCAGCCAAGGTCGCGGTACCACAGATACGCAGTATTTT. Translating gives CASSQGRGTTDTQYF.